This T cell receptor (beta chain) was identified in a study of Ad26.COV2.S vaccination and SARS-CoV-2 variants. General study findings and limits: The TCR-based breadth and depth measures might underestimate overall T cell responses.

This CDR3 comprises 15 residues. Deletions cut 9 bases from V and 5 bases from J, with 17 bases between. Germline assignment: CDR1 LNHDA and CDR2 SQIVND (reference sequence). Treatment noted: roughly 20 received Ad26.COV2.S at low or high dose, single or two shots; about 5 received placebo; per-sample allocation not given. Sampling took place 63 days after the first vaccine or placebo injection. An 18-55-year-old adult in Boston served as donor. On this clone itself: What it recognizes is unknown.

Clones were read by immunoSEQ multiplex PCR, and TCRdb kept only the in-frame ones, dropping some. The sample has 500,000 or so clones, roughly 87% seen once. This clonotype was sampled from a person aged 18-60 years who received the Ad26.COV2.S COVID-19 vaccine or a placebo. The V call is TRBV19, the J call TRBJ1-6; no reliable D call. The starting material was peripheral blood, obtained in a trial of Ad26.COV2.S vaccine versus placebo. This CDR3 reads CARPRPGRDNSPLHF. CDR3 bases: TGTGCCAGACCTCGACCTGGCAGAGATAATTCACCCCTCCACTTT.